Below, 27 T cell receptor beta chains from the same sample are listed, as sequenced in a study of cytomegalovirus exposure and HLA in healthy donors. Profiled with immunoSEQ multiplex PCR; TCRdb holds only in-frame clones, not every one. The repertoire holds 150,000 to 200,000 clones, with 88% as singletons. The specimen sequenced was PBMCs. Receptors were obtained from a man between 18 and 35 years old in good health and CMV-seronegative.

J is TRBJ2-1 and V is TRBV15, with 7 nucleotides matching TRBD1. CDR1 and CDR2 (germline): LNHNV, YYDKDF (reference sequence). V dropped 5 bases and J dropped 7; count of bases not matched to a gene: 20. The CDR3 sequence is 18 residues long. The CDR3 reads CATSLTNTGESFLNEQFF. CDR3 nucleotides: TGTGCCACCAGCCTTACCAACACAGGGGAGTCTTTCCTTAATGAGCAGTTCTTC.

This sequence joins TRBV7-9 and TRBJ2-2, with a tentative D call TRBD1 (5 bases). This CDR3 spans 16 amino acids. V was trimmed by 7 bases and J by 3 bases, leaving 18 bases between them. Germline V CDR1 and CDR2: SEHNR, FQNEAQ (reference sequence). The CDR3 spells CASTREETVDTGELFF. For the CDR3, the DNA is TGTGCCAGCACTCGAGAGGAGACAGTCGACACCGGGGAGCTGTTTTTT.

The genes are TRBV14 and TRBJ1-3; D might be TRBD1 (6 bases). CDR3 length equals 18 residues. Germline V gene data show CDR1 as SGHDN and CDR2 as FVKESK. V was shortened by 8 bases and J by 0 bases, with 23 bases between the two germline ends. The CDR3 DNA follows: TGTGCCAGCGCTAATCAGGGGCAGGGAGGGCTCTCTGGAAACACCATATATTTT. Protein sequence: CASANQGQGGLSGNTIYF.

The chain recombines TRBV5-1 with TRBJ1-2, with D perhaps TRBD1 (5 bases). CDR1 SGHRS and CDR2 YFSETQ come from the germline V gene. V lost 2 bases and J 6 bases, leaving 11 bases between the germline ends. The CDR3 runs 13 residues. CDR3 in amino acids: CASSLKGDDGYTF. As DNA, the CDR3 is TGCGCCAGCAGCTTAAAAGGGGATGATGGCTACACCTTC.

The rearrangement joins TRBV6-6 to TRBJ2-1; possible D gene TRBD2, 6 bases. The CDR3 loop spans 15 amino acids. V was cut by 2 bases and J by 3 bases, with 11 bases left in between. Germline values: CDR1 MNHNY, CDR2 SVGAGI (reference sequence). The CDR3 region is CASSYIGGDYNEQFF. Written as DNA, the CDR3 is TGTGCCAGCAGTTACATCGGAGGGGACTACAATGAGCAGTTCTTC.

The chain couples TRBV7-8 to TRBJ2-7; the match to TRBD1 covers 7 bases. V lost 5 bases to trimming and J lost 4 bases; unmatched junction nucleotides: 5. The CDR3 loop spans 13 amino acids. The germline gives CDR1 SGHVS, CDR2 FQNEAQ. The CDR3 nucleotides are TGTGCCAGCAGCCTACAGGGGAAGTACGAGCAGTACTTC. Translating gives CASSLQGKYEQYF.

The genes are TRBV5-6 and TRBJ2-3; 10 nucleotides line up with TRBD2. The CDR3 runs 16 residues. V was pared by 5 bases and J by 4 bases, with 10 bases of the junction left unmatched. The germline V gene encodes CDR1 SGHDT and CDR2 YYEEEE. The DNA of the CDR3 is TGTGCCAGCAGTTTTTCTAGCGGGAGTGGGGCAGATACGCAGTATTTT. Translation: CASSFSSGSGADTQYF.

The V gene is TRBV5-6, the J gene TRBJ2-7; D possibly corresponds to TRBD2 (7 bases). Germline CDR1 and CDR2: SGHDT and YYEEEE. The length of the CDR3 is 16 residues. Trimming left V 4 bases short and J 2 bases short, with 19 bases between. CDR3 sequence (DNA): TGTGCCAGCAGCGAGGCGGGGGCGTACTTGACCTACGAGCAGTACTTC. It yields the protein CASSEAGAYLTYEQYF.

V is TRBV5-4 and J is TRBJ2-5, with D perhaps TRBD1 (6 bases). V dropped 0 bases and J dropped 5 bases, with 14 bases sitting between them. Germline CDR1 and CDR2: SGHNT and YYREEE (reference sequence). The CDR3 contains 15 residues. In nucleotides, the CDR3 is TGTGCCAGCAGCTTGGATCAGGGGAGAGCGGAGACCCAGTACTTC. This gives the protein CASSLDQGRAETQYF. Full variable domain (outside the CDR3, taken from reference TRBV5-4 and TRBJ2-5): ETGVTQSPTHLIKTRGQQVTLRCSSQSGHNTVSWYQQALGQGPQFIFQYYREEENGRGNFPPRFSGLQFPNYSSELNVNALELDDSALYLCASSLDQGRAETQYFGPGTRLLVL.

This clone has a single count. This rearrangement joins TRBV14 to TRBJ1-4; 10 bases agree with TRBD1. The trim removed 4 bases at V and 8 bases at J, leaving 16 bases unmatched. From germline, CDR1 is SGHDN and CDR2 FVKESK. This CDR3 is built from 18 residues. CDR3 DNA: TGTGCCAGCAGCCGGGGGACAGGGGCATTGGATGTCCCGGAAAAACTGTTTTTT. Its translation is CASSRGTGALDVPEKLFF.

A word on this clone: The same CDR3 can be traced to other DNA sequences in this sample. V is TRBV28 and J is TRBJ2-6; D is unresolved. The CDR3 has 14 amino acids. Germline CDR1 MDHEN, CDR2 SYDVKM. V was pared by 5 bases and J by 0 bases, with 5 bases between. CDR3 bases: TGTGCCAGCAGTCAGGTCTCTGGGGCCAACGTCCTGACTTTC. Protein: CASSQVSGANVLTF.

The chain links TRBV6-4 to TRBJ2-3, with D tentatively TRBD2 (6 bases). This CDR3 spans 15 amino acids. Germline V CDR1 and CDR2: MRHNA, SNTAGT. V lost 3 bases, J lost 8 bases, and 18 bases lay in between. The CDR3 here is CASSERSAFGGTQYF. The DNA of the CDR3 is TGTGCCAGCAGTGAGAGGTCCGCCTTCGGGGGTACGCAGTATTTT.

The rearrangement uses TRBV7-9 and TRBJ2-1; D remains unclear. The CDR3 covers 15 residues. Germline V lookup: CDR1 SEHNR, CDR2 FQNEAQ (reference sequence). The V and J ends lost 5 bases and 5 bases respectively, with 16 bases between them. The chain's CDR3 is CASSPWSSAHNEQFF. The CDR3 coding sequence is TGTGCCAGCAGCCCCTGGAGTAGTGCCCACAATGAGCAGTTCTTC.

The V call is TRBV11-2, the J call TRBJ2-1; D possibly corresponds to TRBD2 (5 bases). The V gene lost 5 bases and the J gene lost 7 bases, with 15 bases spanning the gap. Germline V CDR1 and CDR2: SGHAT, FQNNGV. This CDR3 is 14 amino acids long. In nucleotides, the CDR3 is TGTGCCAGCAGCCCCCGGACTTTTGGGAATGAGCAGTTCTTC. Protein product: CASSPRTFGNEQFF.

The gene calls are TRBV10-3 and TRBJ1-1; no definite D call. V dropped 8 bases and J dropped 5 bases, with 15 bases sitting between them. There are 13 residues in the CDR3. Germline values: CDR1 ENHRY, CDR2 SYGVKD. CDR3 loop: CAIAGTEQTEAFF. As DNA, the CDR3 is TGTGCCATCGCCGGAACAGAGCAAACTGAAGCTTTCTTT.

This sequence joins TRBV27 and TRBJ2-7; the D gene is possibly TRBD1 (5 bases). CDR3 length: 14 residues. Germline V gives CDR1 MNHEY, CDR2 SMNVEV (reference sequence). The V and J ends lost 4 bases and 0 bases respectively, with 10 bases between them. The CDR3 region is CASSYRLSSYEQYF. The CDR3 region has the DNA TGTGCCAGCAGTTACAGGTTGAGCTCCTACGAGCAGTACTTC.

CDR3: CASKLRGGNQPQHF. CDR3 nucleotide sequence: TGTGCCAGCAAGCTCAGGGGTGGCAATCAGCCCCAGCATTTT. V and J are TRBV27 and TRBJ1-5; D perhaps matches TRBD1 (6 bases). CDR3 size: 14 residues. Trimming took 7 bases from V and 2 from J, leaving 12 bases between them. Per the germline V gene, CDR1 is MNHEY and CDR2 is SMNVEV (reference sequence).

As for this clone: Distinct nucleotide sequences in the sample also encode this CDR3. The chain's CDR3 is CSARLNTEAFF. The CDR3 DNA is TGCAGTGCGAGGTTGAACACTGAAGCTTTCTTT. V gene TRBV20-1 combines with J gene TRBJ1-1; the D is unclear. V lost 6 bases and J lost 0, with 5 bases in between. CDR3 length: 11 residues. Per germline, CDR1 DFQATT and CDR2 SNEGSKA (reference sequence).

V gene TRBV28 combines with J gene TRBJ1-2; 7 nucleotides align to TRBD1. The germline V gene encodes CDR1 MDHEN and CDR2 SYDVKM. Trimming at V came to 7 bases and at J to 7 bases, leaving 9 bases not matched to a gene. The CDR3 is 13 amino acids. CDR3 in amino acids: CASKLTGVRGYTF. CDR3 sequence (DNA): TGTGCCAGCAAACTAACAGGGGTACGTGGCTACACCTTC.

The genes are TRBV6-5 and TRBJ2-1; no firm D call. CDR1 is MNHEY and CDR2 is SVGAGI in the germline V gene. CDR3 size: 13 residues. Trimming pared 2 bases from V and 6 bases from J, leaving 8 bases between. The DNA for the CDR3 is TGTGCCAGCAGTTACGAGACACGCAATGAGCAGTTCTTC. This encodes CASSYETRNEQFF.

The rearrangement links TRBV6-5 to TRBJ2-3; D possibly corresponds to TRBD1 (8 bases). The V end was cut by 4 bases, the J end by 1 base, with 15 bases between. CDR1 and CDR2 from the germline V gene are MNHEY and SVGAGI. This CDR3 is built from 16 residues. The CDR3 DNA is TGTGCCAGCAGTTCCCTACAGGGGGGGGGCACAGATACGCAGTATTTT. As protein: CASSSLQGGGTDTQYF.

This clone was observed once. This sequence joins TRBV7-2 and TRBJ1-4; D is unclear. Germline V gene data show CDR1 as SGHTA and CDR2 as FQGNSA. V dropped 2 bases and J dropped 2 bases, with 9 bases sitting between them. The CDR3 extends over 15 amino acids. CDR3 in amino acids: CASSLRGRTNEKLFF. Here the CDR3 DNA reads TGTGCCAGCAGCTTACGTGGGAGGACTAATGAAAAACTGTTTTTT.

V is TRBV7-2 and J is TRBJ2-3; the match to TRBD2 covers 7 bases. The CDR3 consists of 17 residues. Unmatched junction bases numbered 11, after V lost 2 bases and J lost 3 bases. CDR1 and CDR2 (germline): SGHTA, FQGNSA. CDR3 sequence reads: CASSLLQGGSGTDTQYF. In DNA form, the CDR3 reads TGTGCCAGCAGCTTATTGCAGGGCGGGAGTGGGACAGATACGCAGTATTTT.

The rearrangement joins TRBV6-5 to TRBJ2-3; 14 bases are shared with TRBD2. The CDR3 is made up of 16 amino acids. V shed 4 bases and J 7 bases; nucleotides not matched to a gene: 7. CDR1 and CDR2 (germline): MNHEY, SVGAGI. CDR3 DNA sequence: TGTGCCAGCAGTTCCTTGACTAGCGGGGGGGCCTATACGCAGTATTTT. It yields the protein CASSSLTSGGAYTQYF.

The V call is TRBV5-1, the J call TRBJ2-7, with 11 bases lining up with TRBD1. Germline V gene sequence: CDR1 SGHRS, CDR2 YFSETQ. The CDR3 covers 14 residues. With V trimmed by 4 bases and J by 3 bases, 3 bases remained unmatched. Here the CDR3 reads CASSEGQGVYEQYV. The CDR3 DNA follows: TGCGCCAGCAGCGAGGGACAGGGGGTCTACGAGCAGTACGTC.

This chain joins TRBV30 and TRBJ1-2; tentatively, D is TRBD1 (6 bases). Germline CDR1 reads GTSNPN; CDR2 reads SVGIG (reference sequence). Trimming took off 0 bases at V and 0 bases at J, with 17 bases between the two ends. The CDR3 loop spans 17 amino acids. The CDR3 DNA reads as TGTGCCTGGAGTGTACTTGCTGGGGGCACAGCTAACTATGGCTACACCTTC. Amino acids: CAWSVLAGGTANYGYTF.

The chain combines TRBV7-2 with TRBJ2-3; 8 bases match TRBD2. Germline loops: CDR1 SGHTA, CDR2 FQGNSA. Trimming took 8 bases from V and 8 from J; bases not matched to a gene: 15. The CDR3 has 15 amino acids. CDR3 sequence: CASGFRREGRGTQYF. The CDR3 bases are TGTGCCAGCGGGTTCAGACGGGAGGGCCGAGGTACGCAGTATTTT.